This is a list of T cell receptor beta chains from one sample in a study of identical twins. TCRdb re-derived calls from the 5' RACE reads in MiXCR, one entry per CDR3 protein. The sample shows just under 650,000 distinct CDR3 sequences, roughly 6.6% of them seen only once. Separately, the same data were catalogued under a study of yellow fever vaccine responses in identical twins.

The sequenced sample consisted of PBMCs. These receptor sequences come from a woman younger than 30 in good health. CDR3s leave out the opening cysteine and the closing phenylalanine or tryptophan. A D gene is named only where the DNA matches it firmly.

TRBJ2-7 | TRBV20-1 | . | SARGLSYEQY
TRBJ2-3 | TRBV6-1 | TRBD2 | ASTQRGGDIHLTDTQY
TRBJ1-1 | TRBV28 | . | ASSLVGHMNTEAF
TRBJ2-2 | TRBV5-6 | TRBD2 | ASSFILLAGGNTGELF
TRBJ2-1 | TRBV7-9 | . | ASSLDQRINEQF
TRBJ2-7 | TRBV5-1 | TRBD1 | ASSLAPGQGTSYEQY
TRBJ2-6 | TRBV4-1 | . | ASSPGLWNSGGSGANVLT
TRBJ2-3 | TRBV12-3/TRBV12-4 | . | ASSLPGHGQY
TRBJ2-1 | TRBV11-2 | . | ASSSGQSSSYNEQF
TRBJ1-4 | TRBV29-1 | . | SVGGAGEKLF
TRBJ2-3 | TRBV10-3 | . | AAGQNTQY
TRBJ1-5 | TRBV7-9 | TRBD1 | ASSPLTGANQPQH
TRBJ2-7 | TRBV27 | . | ASSPRTEYVQY
TRBJ2-3 | TRBV7-2 | . | ASSLAMLADTQY
TRBJ1-5 | TRBV5-6 | TRBD1 | ASSVGTAPNQPQH
TRBJ2-2 | TRBV29-1 | . | SARVGGQYAGELF
TRBJ2-5 | TRBV4-1 | . | ASSRDTGTQKETQY